Below are 23 T cell receptor beta chains sequenced from a single sample in a study of CD8+ T cells in alopecia areata. Once RNA had been extracted, it was reverse transcribed into cDNA to act as the sequencing template. Repertoires were generated with immunoSEQ multiplex PCR, while TCRdb's copy carries only in-frame clones and drops some. The sample holds about 200,000 clones, around three fifths seen once. Sequenced material: CD8+ T cells sorted from blood. Receptor source: a human donor in good health.

The V call is TRBV6-6, the J call TRBJ2-1, with D uncertain. Germline CDR1 reads MNHNY; CDR2 reads SVGAGI (reference sequence). Trimming took off 2 bases at V and 9 bases at J, with 5 bases between the two ends. The CDR3 extends over 11 amino acids. The CDR3 loop is CASSYGGEQFF. DNA for the CDR3: TGTGCCAGCAGTTACGGCGGTGAGCAGTTCTTC.

The V gene is TRBV11-2, the J gene TRBJ2-3; 11 bases agree with TRBD2. The CDR3 length is 16 residues. CDR1 and CDR2 from the germline V gene are SGHAT and FQNNGV. V gave up 6 bases and J gave up 5 bases; unmatched junction bases: 10. The CDR3 DNA follows: TGTGCCAGCAGGCTAAGGGACGGACTAGCGGGAGATACGCAGTATTTT. Its protein is CASRLRDGLAGDTQYF. The full variable domain, rest sourced from reference TRBV11-2 and TRBJ2-3, is EAGVAQSPRYKIIEKRQSVAFWCNPISGHATLYWYQQILGQGPKLLIQFQNNGVVDDSQLPKDRFSAERLKGVDSTLKIQPAKLEDSAVYLCASRLRDGLAGDTQYFGPGTRLTVL.

This clone occurred a few times. The genes are TRBV5-5 and TRBJ1-1; D remains unclear. Germline values: CDR1 SGHKS, CDR2 YYEKEE (reference sequence). This CDR3 is 12 amino acids long. V lost 4 bases and J lost 11, with 15 bases in between. The CDR3 spells CASSLGRDRAFF. CDR3 nucleotide sequence: TGTGCCAGCAGCCTGGGAAGGGATCGGGCTTTCTTT.

V usage is TRBV6-5 and J usage is TRBJ1-2; 9 nucleotides line up with TRBD1. The CDR3 extends over 13 amino acids. Germline V lookup: CDR1 MNHEY, CDR2 SVGAGI. V lost 5 bases and J lost 8; bases outside the gene matches: 6. The CDR3 DNA reads TGTGCCAGCAGTCCCACAGGGGGCTGGGGCTACACCTTC. It specifies CASSPTGGWGYTF.

The chain combines TRBV29-1 with TRBJ1-1; the D gene is possibly TRBD1 (6 bases). V was cut by 6 bases and J by 6 bases, with 20 bases left in between. The CDR3 consists of 14 residues. Germline V gives CDR1 SQVTM, CDR2 ANQGSEA. CDR3 sequence (DNA): TGCAGCGTAGAGGGGGAAGCGGGGGCCTCTGAAGCTTTCTTT. Encoded protein: CSVEGEAGASEAFF.

V gene TRBV27 combines with J gene TRBJ1-2, with 9 bases matching TRBD1. J gave up 8 bases and V 4 bases, and 11 bases lay outside the gene matches. The CDR3 has 15 residues. In germline, CDR1 is MNHEY, CDR2 SMNVEV (reference sequence). CDR3 DNA: TGTGCCAGCAGTTCCGGGACAGGGCTACGCTTCGGCTACACCTTC. As protein: CASSSGTGLRFGYTF.

The J gene is TRBJ1-2, the V gene TRBV25-1; the match to TRBD1 covers 7 bases. The CDR3 is 12 residues long. V gave up 8 bases and J gave up 4 bases; unmatched junction bases: 4. Germline assignment: CDR1 MGHDK and CDR2 SYGVNS. The CDR3: CASLGTVYGYTF. CDR3 bases: TGTGCCAGCCTCGGGACAGTCTATGGCTACACCTTC.

The J gene is TRBJ2-5, the V gene TRBV19, with D hard to call. Germline V gives CDR1 LNHDA, CDR2 SQIVND (reference sequence). The CDR3 sequence is 15 residues long. The ends were cut back, 3 bases at V and 1 base at J, with 12 bases in the middle. CDR3 sequence reads: CASSIGSSPQETQYF. CDR3 DNA sequence: TGTGCCAGTAGTATTGGCTCATCCCCCCAAGAGACCCAGTACTTC.

This clone was picked up a small number of times. This sequence joins TRBV13 and TRBJ1-6; no clear D. V lost 3 bases and J 8 bases, leaving 5 bases between the germline ends. CDR3 length: 12 amino acids. Looked up from germline, CDR1 is PRHDT and CDR2 is FYEKMQ (reference sequence). CDR3 protein: CASSFTDSPLHF. CDR3 coding DNA: TGTGCCAGCAGCTTCACAGATTCACCCCTCCACTTT.

V gene TRBV11-2 combines with J gene TRBJ1-2; D may be TRBD1 (6 bases). Trimming cost V 3 bases and J 1 base, with 15 bases left between them. This CDR3 contains 16 residues. CDR1 and CDR2 (germline): SGHAT, FQNNGV. In DNA form, the CDR3 reads TGTGCCAGCAGCTTGCATACTGGACAGCTTAACTATGGCTACACCTTC. It specifies CASSLHTGQLNYGYTF. Supplemented by reference TRBV11-2 and TRBJ1-2, the full variable domain reads EAGVAQSPRYKIIEKRQSVAFWCNPISGHATLYWYQQILGQGPKLLIQFQNNGVVDDSQLPKDRFSAERLKGVDSTLKIQPAKLEDSAVYLCASSLHTGQLNYGYTFGSGTRLTVV.

The chain uses TRBV30 and TRBJ1-1; D may be TRBD1 (5 bases). V lost 5 bases and J 4 bases, leaving 17 bases between the germline ends. CDR3 size: 14 residues. Germline CDR1 is GTSNPN and CDR2 is SVGIG (reference sequence). The CDR3 region is CAWERGVGTTEAFF. The CDR3 region has the DNA TGTGCCTGGGAACGGGGAGTAGGGACCACTGAAGCTTTCTTT.

The CDR3 here is CASSPTGGNTEAFF. CDR3 bases: TGCGCCAGCAGCCCCACAGGGGGGAACACTGAAGCTTTCTTT. The chain uses TRBV4-1 and TRBJ1-1; 8 positions agree with TRBD1. J lost 1 base, V lost 4 bases, and 2 bases had no gene match. This CDR3 comprises 14 residues. CDR1 is MGHRA, CDR2 YSYEKL, per germline.

The chain employs TRBV15 and TRBJ1-4; D gene uncertain. Trimming shortened V by 0 bases and J by 11 bases, and 10 bases separated the two germline ends. Germline loops: CDR1 LNHNV, CDR2 YYDKDF (reference sequence). The CDR3 has 13 amino acids. The CDR3 sequence is CATSRDATDKLFF. The CDR3 nucleotides read TGTGCCACCAGCAGAGATGCAACAGATAAACTGTTTTTT.

This clone was counted only a few times. One end of the junction varies from germline; a read error may be responsible. The chain combines TRBV4-1 with TRBJ1-6; D remains ambiguous. CDR3 length equals 13 residues. In germline, CDR1 is MGHRA, CDR2 YSYEKL. The DNA for the CDR3 is TGCGCCAGCAGCCAAGATAATGGGTTCCCCCCCCACTTT. Translation gives CASSQDNGFPPHF.

This clone was observed a handful of times. The V gene is TRBV7-9, the J gene TRBJ1-1; 8 bases agree with TRBD1. The CDR3 runs to 14 residues. V lost 0 bases and J lost 5; bases outside the gene matches: 2. CDR1 is SEHNR and CDR2 is FQNEAQ in the germline V gene (reference sequence). The CDR3, as DNA: TGTGCCAGCAGCTTAGCCAGGGGGCTAACTGAAGCTTTCTTT. Its translation is CASSLARGLTEAFF.

V is TRBV9 and J is TRBJ1-2, with unresolved D. Germline assignment: CDR1 SGDLS and CDR2 YYNGEE. The CDR3 runs to 14 residues. The germline V and J ends were trimmed by 0 bases and 6 bases, with 12 bases remaining between them. The chain's CDR3 is CASSVASQRDGYTF. In nucleotides, the CDR3 is TGTGCCAGCAGCGTAGCTTCGCAGCGGGATGGCTACACCTTC.

The V call is TRBV9, the J call TRBJ1-6, with no clear D. This CDR3 is built from 16 residues. The V gene's germline CDR1 is SGDLS and CDR2 YYNGEE. V was pared by 0 bases and J by 11 bases, with 18 bases between. The CDR3: CASSVEEGKADPPLHF. The CDR3, as DNA: TGTGCCAGCAGCGTAGAAGAGGGAAAGGCAGATCCACCCCTCCACTTT.

CDR3 DNA sequence: TGTGCCTGGAGTGCACAGGGTAGCACTGAAGCTTTCTTT. Encoded protein: CAWSAQGSTEAFF. The chain is built from TRBV30 and TRBJ1-1, with D perhaps matching TRBD1 (6 bases). Deletions cut 1 base from V and 4 bases from J, with 10 bases between. The CDR3 loop spans 13 amino acids. Germline CDR1 GTSNPN, CDR2 SVGIG (reference sequence).

The rearrangement links TRBV30 to TRBJ2-5, with 10 bases matching TRBD2. V gave up 4 bases and J gave up 5 bases; unmatched junction bases: 10. The germline V gene encodes CDR1 GTSNPN and CDR2 SVGIG (reference sequence). The CDR3 is made up of 15 amino acids. The CDR3 DNA sequence: TGTGCCTGGAACCCGAGCGGGGGGGCTGTGGAGACCCAGTACTTC. Amino acids: CAWNPSGGAVETQYF.

The chain employs TRBV18 and TRBJ1-2; TRBD1 matches 11 bases. Trimming at V came to 4 bases and at J to 0 bases, leaving 4 bases not matched to a gene. Germline V lookup: CDR1 KGHSH, CDR2 LQKENI. The CDR3 runs 16 residues. The CDR3 region is CASSLGQGAPNYGYTF. The CDR3 coding sequence is TGTGCCAGCTCACTTGGACAGGGGGCCCCTAACTATGGCTACACCTTC.

The chain carries TRBV7-9 and TRBJ1-1; no firm D call. The CDR3 loop spans 12 amino acids. Per the germline V gene, CDR1 is SEHNR and CDR2 is FQNEAQ (reference sequence). Trimming stripped 4 bases from V and 4 bases from J, with 7 bases between. CDR3 sequence: CASSSAITEAFF. In DNA form, the CDR3 reads TGTGCCAGCAGCTCAGCGATCACTGAAGCTTTCTTT. The complete variable domain, with remaining parts taken from reference TRBV7-9 and TRBJ1-1, reads DTGVSQNPRHKITKRGQNVTFRCDPISEHNRLYWYRQTLGQGPEFLTYFQNEAQLEKSRLLSDRFSAERPKGSFSTLEIQRTEQGDSAMYLCASSSAITEAFFGQGTRLTVV.

The chain uses TRBV29-1 and TRBJ1-4; no clear D gene. Germline values: CDR1 SQVTM, CDR2 ANQGSEA. With 3 bases removed from V and 11 bases from J, the gap between germline ends came to 7 bases. CDR3 length: 10 amino acids. The DNA for the CDR3 is TGCAGCGTTGACAACGGGAAACTGTTTTTT. As protein: CSVDNGKLFF.

J is TRBJ2-5 and V is TRBV15; 7 bases match TRBD1. Germline assignment: CDR1 LNHNV and CDR2 YYDKDF (reference sequence). The CDR3 covers 11 residues. Germline trimming cut 8 bases from V and 3 bases from J; bases unmatched to any gene: 0. The DNA of the CDR3 is TGTGCCACCGGGACAGAAGAGACCCAGTACTTC. Translated, it gives CATGTEETQYF.